The clone carrying this TCR beta chain showed up just a few times. Its antigen is not known. The data derive from a study of beta chain features in type 1 diabetes. Findings of the study overall: More deletions and fewer insertions at VDJ junctions were seen in type 1 diabetes patients. Type 1 diabetes patients showed a moderate but significant shortening of TCRB CDR3s in all four CD4+ subsets.

The whole isolated RNA underwent reverse transcription, so sequencing captured expressed TCRB transcripts. Data came from immunoSEQ multiplex PCR; TCRdb stores just in-frame clones and leaves some out. Among 350,000 to 400,000 clones listed, roughly 12% were seen once. Trimming took 6 bases from V and 3 from J; bases not matched to a gene: 4. Per germline, CDR1 SNHLY and CDR2 FYNNEI. This CDR3 has 13 residues. This clonotype originated in a woman aged 18-29 years with type 1 diabetes. This chain links TRBV2 with TRBJ2-7; 8 bases agree with TRBD1. Sequencing used naive CD4+ T cells from blood. The CDR3 nucleotides read TGTGCCAGCAGGGGGACAGGAGTCTACGAGCAGTACTTC. Translated: CASRGTGVYEQYF.